This TCR beta chain was recovered during a study of CD8 T cells in ankylosing spondylitis. This clonotype was detected ten times or more. Its target is not known. This CDR3 spans 13 amino acids. Germline CDR1 LGHDT, CDR2 YNNKEL (reference sequence). V shed 1 base and J 10 bases; nucleotides not matched to a gene: 5. Findings and caveats of the study: Ankylosing spondylitis blood seemed to carry a telltale TCR beta motif made of several highly homologous variants.

A single record per CDR3 protein comes from TCRdb applying MiXCR to the 5' RACE reads. The sample yields 36,000 or so distinct CDR3 sequences, approximately 11% seen once. The sample taken for sequencing was synovial fluid, either unsorted or a sorted T cell fraction (not recorded which). The chain is built from TRBV3-1 and TRBJ2-7, with 9 positions matching TRBD1. This sequence originates from a male donor with ankylosing spondylitis. As DNA, the CDR3 is TGTGCCAGCAGCCAAGGACAGGGGGGTCCTCAGTACTTC. The encoded protein is CASSQGQGGPQYF.